This T cell receptor beta chain emerged from a study of T cell repertoires in cytomegalovirus infection. On the study more broadly: Carrying CMV and the relevant HLA type showed in public TCR beta signatures.

One entry per CDR3 protein results from TCRdb running MiXCR on the reads. The sample holds 450,000 to 650,000 distinct CDR3 sequences, 26% seen once. Per germline, CDR1 KGHDR and CDR2 SFDVKD. The CDR3 covers 15 residues. V lost 7 bases to trimming and J lost 0 bases, with 12 bases between them. Study-wide points: The study found HLA-C-restricted CMV-specific TCR beta clonotypes dominating the ex vivo response. Pooled public TCR beta family frequency picked out CMV carriers with the relevant HLA.

This clonotype was detected a few times. As yet, its antigen is unknown. The sequenced sample was PBMCs. This rearrangement joins TRBV24-1 to TRBJ1-5; D is unclear. The sequence was obtained from a human donor in good health (CMV status not recorded). Some clones in this sample may be carry-over from other donors' samples. This CDR3 is CATSRAVYSNQPQHF. The CDR3 bases are TGTGCCACCAGCCGCGCTGTCTATAGCAATCAGCCCCAGCATTTT.